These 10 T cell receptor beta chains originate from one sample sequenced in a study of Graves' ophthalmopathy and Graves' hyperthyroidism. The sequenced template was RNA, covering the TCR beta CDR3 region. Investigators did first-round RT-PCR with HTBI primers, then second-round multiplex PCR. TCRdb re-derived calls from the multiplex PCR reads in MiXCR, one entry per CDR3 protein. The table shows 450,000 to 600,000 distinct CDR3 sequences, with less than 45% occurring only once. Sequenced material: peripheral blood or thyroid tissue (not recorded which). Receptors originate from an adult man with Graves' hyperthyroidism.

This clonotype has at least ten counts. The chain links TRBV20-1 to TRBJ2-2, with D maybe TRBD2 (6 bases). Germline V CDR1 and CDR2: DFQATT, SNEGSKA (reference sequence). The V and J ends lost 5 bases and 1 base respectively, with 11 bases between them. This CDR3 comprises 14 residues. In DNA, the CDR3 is TGCAGTGCTTCGGGACTCCTGAACACCGGGGAGCTGTTTTTT. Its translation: CSASGLLNTGELFF.

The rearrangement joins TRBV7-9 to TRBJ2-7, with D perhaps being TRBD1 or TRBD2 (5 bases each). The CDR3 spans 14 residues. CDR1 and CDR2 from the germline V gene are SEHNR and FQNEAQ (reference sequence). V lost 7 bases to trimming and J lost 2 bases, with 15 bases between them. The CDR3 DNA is TGTGCCAGCATTGGGACCTACGGAGCCTACGAGCAGTACTTC. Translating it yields CASIGTYGAYEQYF.

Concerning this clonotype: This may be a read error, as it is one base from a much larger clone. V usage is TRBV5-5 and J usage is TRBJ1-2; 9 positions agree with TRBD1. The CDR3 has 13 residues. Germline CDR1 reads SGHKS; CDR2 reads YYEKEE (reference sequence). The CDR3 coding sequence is TGTGCCAGCAGTCGGACAGGGGAGAATGGCTTCACCTTC. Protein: CASSRTGENGFTF. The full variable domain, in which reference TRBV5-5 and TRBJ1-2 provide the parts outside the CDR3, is DAGVTQSPTHLIKTRGQQVTLRCSPISGHKSVSWYQQVLGQGPQFIFQYYEKEERGRGNFPDRFSARQFPNYSSELNVNALLLGDSALYLCASSRTGENGFTFGSGTRLTVV.

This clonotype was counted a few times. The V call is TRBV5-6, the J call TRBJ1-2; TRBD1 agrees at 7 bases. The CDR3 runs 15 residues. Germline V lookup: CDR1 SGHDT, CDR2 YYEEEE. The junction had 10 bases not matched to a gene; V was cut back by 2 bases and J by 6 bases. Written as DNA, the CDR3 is TGTGCCAGCAGCTTAGGGGGCAGGGGGTTTGATGGCTACACCTTC. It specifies CASSLGGRGFDGYTF.

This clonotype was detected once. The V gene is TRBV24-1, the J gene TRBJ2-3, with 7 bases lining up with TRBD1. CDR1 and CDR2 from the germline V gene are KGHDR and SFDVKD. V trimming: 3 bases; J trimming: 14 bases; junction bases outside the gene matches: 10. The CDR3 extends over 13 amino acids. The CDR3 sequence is CATSDGTVPLRYF. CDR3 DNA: TGTGCCACCAGTGATGGGACAGTTCCTTTGAGGTATTTT.

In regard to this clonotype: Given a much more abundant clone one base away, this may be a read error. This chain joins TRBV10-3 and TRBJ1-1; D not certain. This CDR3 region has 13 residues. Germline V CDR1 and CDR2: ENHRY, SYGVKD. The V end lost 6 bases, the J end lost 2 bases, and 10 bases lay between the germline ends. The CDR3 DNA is TGTGCCATCAGCTGGGAAGTAAACACTGAAGCTTTCTTT. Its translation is CAISWEVNTEAFF.

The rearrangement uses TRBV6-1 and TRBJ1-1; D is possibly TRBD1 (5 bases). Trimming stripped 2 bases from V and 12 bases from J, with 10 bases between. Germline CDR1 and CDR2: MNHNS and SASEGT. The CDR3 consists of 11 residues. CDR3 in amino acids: CASSEMGGTFF. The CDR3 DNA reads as TGTGCCAGCAGTGAAATGGGGGGAACTTTCTTT.

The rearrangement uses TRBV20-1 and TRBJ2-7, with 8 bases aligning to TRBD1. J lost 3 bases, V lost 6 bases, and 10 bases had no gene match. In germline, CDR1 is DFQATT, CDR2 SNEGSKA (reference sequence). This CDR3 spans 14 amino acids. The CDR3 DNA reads TGCAGTGCCCGCCCCGGGACAGGAGGCTACGAGCAGTACTTC. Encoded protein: CSARPGTGGYEQYF.

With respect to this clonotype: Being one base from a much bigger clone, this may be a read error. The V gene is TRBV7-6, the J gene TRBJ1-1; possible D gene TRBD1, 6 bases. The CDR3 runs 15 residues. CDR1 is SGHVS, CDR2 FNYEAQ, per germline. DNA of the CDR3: TGTGCCAACAGCTTAGGGGGGGGGAGGAACACTGAAGCTTTCTTT. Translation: CANSLGGGRNTEAFF.

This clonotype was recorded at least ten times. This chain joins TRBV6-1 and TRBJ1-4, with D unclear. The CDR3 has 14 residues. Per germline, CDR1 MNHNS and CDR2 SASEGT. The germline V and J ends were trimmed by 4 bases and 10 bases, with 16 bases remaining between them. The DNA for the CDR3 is TGTGCCAGCAGTGCGGACGTACTGGCCGCAAAACTGTTTTTT. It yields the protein CASSADVLAAKLFF.